Below are 3 T cell receptor beta chains sequenced from a single sample in a study of T cell responses to AZD1222 COVID-19 vaccine. TCRdb keeps only in-frame clones here, not all; method: immunoSEQ multiplex PCR. The table has around 100,000 clones, over 85% seen once. Sequenced here: peripheral blood, sampled on day 0 of AZD1222 vaccination. The receptors shown here come from an adult in good health.

This clone was recorded once. The chain recombines TRBV4-1 with TRBJ2-1, with no clear D. The CDR3 has 14 residues. The V and J ends lost 0 bases and 5 bases respectively, with 8 bases between them. CDR1 MGHRA and CDR2 YSYEKL come from the germline V gene. The CDR3 reads CASSQDHGDNEQFF. The DNA for the CDR3 is TGCGCCAGCAGCCAAGATCATGGGGACAATGAGCAGTTCTTC.

The rearrangement links TRBV29-1 to TRBJ1-5; 7 bases align to TRBD1. From germline, CDR1 is SQVTM and CDR2 ANQGSEA. Trimming removed 6 bases from V and 5 bases from J; junction bases left unmatched: 7. The CDR3 loop spans 13 amino acids. The CDR3 here is CSVGQAADQPQHF. CDR3 coding DNA: TGCAGCGTAGGACAGGCGGCAGATCAGCCCCAGCATTTT.

CDR3 residues: CASSPTGTGHGYTF. The CDR3 nucleotides are TGTGCCAGCAGCCCGACCGGGACAGGGCATGGCTACACCTTC. The genes are TRBV7-9 and TRBJ1-2; 9 bases are shared with TRBD1. This CDR3 has 14 amino acids. Germline CDR1 SEHNR, CDR2 FQNEAQ (reference sequence). V dropped 5 bases and J dropped 6; count of bases not matched to a gene: 7.